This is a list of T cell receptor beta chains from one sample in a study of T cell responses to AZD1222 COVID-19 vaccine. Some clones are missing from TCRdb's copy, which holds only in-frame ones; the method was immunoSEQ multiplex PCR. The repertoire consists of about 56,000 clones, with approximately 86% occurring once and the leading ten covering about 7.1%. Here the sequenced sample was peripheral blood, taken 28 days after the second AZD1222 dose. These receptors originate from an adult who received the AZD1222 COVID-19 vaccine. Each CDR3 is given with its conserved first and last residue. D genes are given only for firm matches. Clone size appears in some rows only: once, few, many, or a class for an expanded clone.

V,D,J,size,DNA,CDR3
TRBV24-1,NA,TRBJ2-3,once,TGTGCCACCAGTGATCCCCAGGGGCCCCTGACAGATACGCAGTATTTT,CATSDPQGPLTDTQYF
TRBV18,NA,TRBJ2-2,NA,TGTGCCAGCTCAACGGAGAACACCGGGGAGCTGTTTTTT,CASSTENTGELFF
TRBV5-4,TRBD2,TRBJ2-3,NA,TGTGCCAGCAGCTTGTCCGCCGGACTAGCGGGGGGAGATACGCAGTATTTT,CASSLSAGLAGGDTQYF
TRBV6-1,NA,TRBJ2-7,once,TGTGCCAGCAGTTCCCACACCTCATACGAGCAGTACTTC,CASSSHTSYEQYF
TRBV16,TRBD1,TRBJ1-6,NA,TGTGCCAGCAGCCAACCGACAGGGCGAGCCAATTCACCCCTCCACTTT,CASSQPTGRANSPLHF
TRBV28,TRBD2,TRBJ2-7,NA,TGTGCCAGCAGTCTCCTACCCCGGACTAGCGGGAGGGCCTACGAGCAGTACTTC,CASSLLPRTSGRAYEQYF
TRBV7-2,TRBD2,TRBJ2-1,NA,TGTGCCAGCTGTAGGGGGACTAGCACGCTCAATGAGCAGTTCTTC,CASCRGTSTLNEQFF
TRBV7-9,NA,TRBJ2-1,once,TGTGCCAGCAGCTTAGCGGAGCTAGTCAATGAGCAGTTCTTC,CASSLAELVNEQFF
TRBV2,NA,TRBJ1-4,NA,TGTGCCAGCAGTGTTCCCCGACAGGCGACTAATGAAAAACTGTTTTTT,CASSVPRQATNEKLFF
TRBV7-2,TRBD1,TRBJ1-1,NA,TGTGCCAGCAGCCAGTATGGGGGGACAGGCCCAAGAGCTTTCTTT,CASSQYGGTGPRAFF
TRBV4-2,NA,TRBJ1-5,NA,TGTGCCAGCAGCCAAGACGTTGATCAGCCCCAGCATTTT,CASSQDVDQPQHF
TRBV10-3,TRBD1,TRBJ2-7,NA,TGTGCCACGTCGGGACAGGGGAATTACGAGCAGTACTTC,CATSGQGNYEQYF
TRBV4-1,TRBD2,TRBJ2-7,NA,TGCGCCAGCAGCCAAGATCCAGCGGGAGCTTTCTACGAGCAGTACTTC,CASSQDPAGAFYEQYF
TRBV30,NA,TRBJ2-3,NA,TGTGCCTGGAGTGTAATGGATACGCAGTATTTT,CAWSVMDTQYF
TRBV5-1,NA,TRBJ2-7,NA,TGCGCCAGCCGGGAGACTTCCGGCAACGAGCAGTACTTC,CASRETSGNEQYF
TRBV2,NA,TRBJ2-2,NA,TGTGCCAGCAGTGATCTTAGGGGCGGGGAGCTGTTTTTT,CASSDLRGGELFF
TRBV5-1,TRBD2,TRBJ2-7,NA,TGCGCCAGCAGCTCTGGCGGACTAGCGGGAGGGCCCTACGAGCAGTACTTC,CASSSGGLAGGPYEQYF
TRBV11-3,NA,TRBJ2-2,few,TGTGCCAGCAGAGGGAGGACCGGGGAGCTGTTTTTT,CASRGRTGELFF
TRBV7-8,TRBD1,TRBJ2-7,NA,TGTGCCAGCAGCTTATTGGGGACAGGGGGCTACGAGCAGTACTTC,CASSLLGTGGYEQYF
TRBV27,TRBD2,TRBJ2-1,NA,TGTGCCAGCAGTTTTGGAACTAGCGGGAGGGCCCTTGAGCAGTTCTTC,CASSFGTSGRALEQFF
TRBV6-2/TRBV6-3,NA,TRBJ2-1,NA,TGTGCCAGCAACCCGGGCAACAATGAGCAGTTCTTC,CASNPGNNEQFF
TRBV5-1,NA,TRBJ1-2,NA,TGCGCCAGCAGCCCGGCCGTGACCTTATACTATGGCTACACCTTC,CASSPAVTLYYGYTF
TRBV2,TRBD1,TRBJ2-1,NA,TGTGCCAGCAGTGGACAGGGGGCTGGCAATGAGCAGTTCTTC,CASSGQGAGNEQFF
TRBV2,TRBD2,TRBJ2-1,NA,TGTGCCAGCAGACCCGGACTAGCGGGGGGGTATGAGCAGTTCTTC,CASRPGLAGGYEQFF